The present T cell receptor (beta chain) was sequenced within a study of prognosis after radiotherapy for stage I lung cancer. Turning to the study itself: Patient ages ran from about 50 to 84, with a median of 74.5 years, and the group had about 13 men and roughly six women. SBRT was given in 3 to 5 fractions at a biologically effective dose of at least 100 Gy as radiotherapy. Not a single patient was given any concurrent therapy alongside stereotactic body radiotherapy, also referred to as SBRT.

TCR beta CDR3 amplification from genomic DNA was performed by two-round multiplex PCR. Specific primers for each TRBV and TRBJ gene were what first-round PCR used. A single record per CDR3 protein comes from TCRdb applying MiXCR to the multiplex PCR reads. The table has around 23,000 distinct CDR3 sequences, roughly 43% seen once. The source is a donor over 45 with non-small cell lung cancer. This specimen was PBMCs, taken before or after stereotactic body radiation therapy (not recorded which).

CDR3 loop: CASSLSGPMNTEAFF. The CDR3 DNA is TGCGCCAGCAGCTTGTCGGGGCCAATGAACACTGAAGCTTTCTTT. This chain joins TRBV5-1 and TRBJ1-1, with TRBD1 as a possible D gene (5 bases). Looked up from germline, CDR1 is SGHRS and CDR2 is YFSETQ. The CDR3 contains 15 residues. V lost 1 base and J lost 0, with 10 bases in between.